This T cell receptor beta chain is from a study of untreated major depressive disorder. No psychiatric drugs, including antidepressants, for at least 8 weeks beforehand. Enrichment usually gave about 95% pure CD4+ T cells. The table came from immunoSEQ multiplex PCR; TCRdb's copy has only in-frame clones and leaves some out. The table shows under 25,000 clones, with 92% occurring only once. The sequencing input was CD4+ T cells from PBMCs. The clonotype originates from a middle-aged woman with major depressive disorder.

The CDR3 loop reads CASSSPSYEQYV. DNA for the CDR3: TGTGCCAGCAGCTCCCCCTCCTACGAGCAGTACGTC. The chain links TRBV11-2 to TRBJ2-7; no definite D call. The CDR3 runs 12 residues. Between the trimmed V and J ends, which lost 4 bases and 0 bases, there was a span of 4 bases. Germline V gene data show CDR1 as SGHAT and CDR2 as FQNNGV.